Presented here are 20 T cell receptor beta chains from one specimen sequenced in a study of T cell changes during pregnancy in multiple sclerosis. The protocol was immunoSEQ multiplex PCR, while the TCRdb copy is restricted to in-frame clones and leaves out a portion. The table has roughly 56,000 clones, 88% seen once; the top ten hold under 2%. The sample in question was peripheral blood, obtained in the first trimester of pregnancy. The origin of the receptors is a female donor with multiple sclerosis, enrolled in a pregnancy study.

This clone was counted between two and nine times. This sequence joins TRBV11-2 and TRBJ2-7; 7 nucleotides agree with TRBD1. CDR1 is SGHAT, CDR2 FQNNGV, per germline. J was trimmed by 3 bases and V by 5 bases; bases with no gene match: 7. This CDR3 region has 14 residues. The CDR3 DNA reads TGTGCCAGCAGCCTCCACGACAGGGTCTACGAGCAGTACTTC. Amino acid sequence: CASSLHDRVYEQYF.

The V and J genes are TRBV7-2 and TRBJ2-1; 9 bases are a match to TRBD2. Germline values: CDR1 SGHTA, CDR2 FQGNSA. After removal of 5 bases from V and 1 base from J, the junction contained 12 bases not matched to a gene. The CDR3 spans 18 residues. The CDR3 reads CASSPLRSSGESYNEQFF. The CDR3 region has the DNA TGTGCCAGCAGCCCCCTCAGGTCTAGCGGGGAGTCCTACAATGAGCAGTTCTTC.

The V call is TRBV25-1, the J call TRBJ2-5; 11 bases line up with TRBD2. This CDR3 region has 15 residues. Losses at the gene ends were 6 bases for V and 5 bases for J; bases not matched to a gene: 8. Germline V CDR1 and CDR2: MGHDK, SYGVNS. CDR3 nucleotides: TGTGCCAGCAGACTAGCGGGGGCCGGAGCGGAGACCCAGTACTTC. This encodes CASRLAGAGAETQYF. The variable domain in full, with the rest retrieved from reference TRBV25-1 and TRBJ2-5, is EADIYQTPRYLVIGTGKKITLECSQTMGHDKMYWYQQDPGMELHLIHYSYGVNSTEKGDLSSESTVSRIRTEHFPLTLESARPSHTSQYLCASRLAGAGAETQYFGPGTRLLVL.

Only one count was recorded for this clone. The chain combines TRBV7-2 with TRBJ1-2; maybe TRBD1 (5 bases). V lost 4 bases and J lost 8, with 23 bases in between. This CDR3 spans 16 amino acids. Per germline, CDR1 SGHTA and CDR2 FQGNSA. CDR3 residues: CASSYRGGTAGHGYTF. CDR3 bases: TGTGCCAGCAGCTATCGCGGGGGGACCGCGGGTCACGGCTACACCTTC. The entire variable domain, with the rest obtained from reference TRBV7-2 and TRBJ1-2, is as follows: GAGVSQSPSNKVTEKGKDVELRCDPISGHTALYWYRQSLGQGLEFLIYFQGNSAPDKSGLPSDRFSAERTGGSVSTLTIQRTQQEDSAVYLCASSYRGGTAGHGYTFGSGTRLTVV.

CDR3: CASSFVAGGSTDTQYF. CDR3 sequence (DNA): TGTGCCAGCAGCTTCGTGGCAGGGGGCAGTACAGATACGCAGTATTTT. The chain joins TRBV7-9 to TRBJ2-3; 8 positions match TRBD1. This CDR3 contains 16 residues. Germline V CDR1 and CDR2: SEHNR, FQNEAQ (reference sequence). V shed 3 bases, J shed 3 bases, and the junction held 8 bases outside the gene matches.

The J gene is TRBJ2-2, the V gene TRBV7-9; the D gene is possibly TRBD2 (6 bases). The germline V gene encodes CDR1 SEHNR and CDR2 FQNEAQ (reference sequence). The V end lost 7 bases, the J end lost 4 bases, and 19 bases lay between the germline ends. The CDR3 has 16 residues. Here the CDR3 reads CASTTIPGEVTGELFF. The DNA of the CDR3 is TGTGCCAGCACCACTATCCCGGGAGAGGTCACCGGGGAGCTGTTTTTT.

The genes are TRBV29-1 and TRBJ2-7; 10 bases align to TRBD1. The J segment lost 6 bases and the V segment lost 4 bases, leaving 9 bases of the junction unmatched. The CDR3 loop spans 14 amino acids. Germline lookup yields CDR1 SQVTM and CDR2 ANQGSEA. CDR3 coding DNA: TGCAGCGTTGGTCCGGACAGGGGGAACGGCGAGCAGTACTTC. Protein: CSVGPDRGNGEQYF.

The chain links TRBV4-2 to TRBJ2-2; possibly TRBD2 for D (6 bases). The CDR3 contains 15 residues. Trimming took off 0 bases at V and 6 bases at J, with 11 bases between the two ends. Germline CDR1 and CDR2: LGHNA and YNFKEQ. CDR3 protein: CASSQDAGWAGELFF. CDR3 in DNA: TGTGCCAGCAGCCAAGATGCGGGGTGGGCCGGGGAGCTGTTTTTT.

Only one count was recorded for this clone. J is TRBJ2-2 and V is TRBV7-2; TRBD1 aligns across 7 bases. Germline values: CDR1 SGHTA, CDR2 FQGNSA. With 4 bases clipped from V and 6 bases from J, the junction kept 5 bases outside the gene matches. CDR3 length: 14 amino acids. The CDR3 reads CASSSNRGAGELFF. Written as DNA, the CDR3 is TGTGCCAGCAGCTCAAACAGGGGCGCCGGGGAGCTGTTTTTT.

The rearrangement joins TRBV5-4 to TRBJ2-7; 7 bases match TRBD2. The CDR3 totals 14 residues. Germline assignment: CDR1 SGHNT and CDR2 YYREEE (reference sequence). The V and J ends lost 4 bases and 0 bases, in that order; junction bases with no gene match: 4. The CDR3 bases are TGTGCCAGCAGCGGCCTAGCGGACTCCTACGAGCAGTACTTC. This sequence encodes CASSGLADSYEQYF.

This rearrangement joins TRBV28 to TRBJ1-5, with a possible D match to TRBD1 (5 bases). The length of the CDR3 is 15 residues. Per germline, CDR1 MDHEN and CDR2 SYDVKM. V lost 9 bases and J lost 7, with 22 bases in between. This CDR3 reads CASWGWSGGYQPQHF. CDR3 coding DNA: TGTGCCAGTTGGGGCTGGTCGGGGGGTTACCAGCCCCAGCATTTT. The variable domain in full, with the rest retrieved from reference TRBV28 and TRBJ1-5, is DVKVTQSSRYLVKRTGEKVFLECVQDMDHENMFWYRQDPGLGLRLIYFSYDVKMKEKGDIPEGYSVSREKKERFSLILESASTNQTSMYLCASWGWSGGYQPQHFGDGTRLSIL.

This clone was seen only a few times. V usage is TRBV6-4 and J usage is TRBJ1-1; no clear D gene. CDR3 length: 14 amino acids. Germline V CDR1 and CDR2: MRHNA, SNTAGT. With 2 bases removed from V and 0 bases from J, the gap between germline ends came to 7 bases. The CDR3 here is CASSDTGLNTEAFF. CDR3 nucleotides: TGTGCCAGCAGTGACACCGGGTTGAACACTGAAGCTTTCTTT.

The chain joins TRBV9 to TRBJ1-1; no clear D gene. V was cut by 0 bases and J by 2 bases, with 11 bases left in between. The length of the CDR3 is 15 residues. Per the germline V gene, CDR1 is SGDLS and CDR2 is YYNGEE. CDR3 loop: CASSVVDSLNTEAFF. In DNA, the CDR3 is TGTGCCAGCAGCGTAGTCGACTCTCTTAACACTGAAGCTTTCTTT. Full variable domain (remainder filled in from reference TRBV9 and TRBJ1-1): DSGVTQTPKHLITATGQRVTLRCSPRSGDLSVYWYQQSLDQGLQFLIQYYNGEERAKGNILERFSAQQFPDLHSELNLSSLELGDSALYFCASSVVDSLNTEAFFGQGTRLTVV.

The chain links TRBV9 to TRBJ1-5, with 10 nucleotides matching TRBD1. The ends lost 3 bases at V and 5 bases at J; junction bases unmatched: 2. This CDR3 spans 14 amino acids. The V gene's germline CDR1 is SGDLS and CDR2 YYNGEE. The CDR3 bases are TGTGCCAGCAGCGGACAGGGGGCATATCAGCCCCAGCATTTT. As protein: CASSGQGAYQPQHF.

The CDR3 sequence: CASSDSGTGVTEAFF. CDR3 coding DNA: TGTGCCAGCAGTGATTCCGGGACAGGGGTCACTGAAGCTTTCTTT. The V gene is TRBV2, the J gene TRBJ1-1; 10 bases agree with TRBD1. This CDR3 spans 15 amino acids. After removal of 3 bases from V and 4 bases from J, the junction contained 5 bases not matched to a gene. Germline CDR1 SNHLY, CDR2 FYNNEI.

The CDR3 reads CASTWNTEAFF. For the CDR3, the DNA is TGTGCCAGCACTTGGAACACTGAAGCTTTCTTT. This chain joins TRBV25-1 and TRBJ1-1; D gene uncertain. Trimming cost V 7 bases and J 1 base, with 4 bases left between them. The CDR3 loop spans 11 amino acids. Germline V gene data show CDR1 as MGHDK and CDR2 as SYGVNS.

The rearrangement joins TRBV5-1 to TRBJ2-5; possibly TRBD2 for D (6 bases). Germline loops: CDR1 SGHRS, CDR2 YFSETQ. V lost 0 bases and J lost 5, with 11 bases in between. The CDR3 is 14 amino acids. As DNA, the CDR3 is TGCGCCAGCAGCTTGGAGACACGGGAGGAGACCCAGTACTTC. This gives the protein CASSLETREETQYF. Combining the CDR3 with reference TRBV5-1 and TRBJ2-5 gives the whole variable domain KAGVTQTPRYLIKTRGQQVTLSCSPISGHRSVSWYQQTPGQGLQFLFEYFSETQRNKGNFPGRFSGRQFSNSRSEMNVSTLELGDSALYLCASSLETREETQYFGPGTRLLVL.

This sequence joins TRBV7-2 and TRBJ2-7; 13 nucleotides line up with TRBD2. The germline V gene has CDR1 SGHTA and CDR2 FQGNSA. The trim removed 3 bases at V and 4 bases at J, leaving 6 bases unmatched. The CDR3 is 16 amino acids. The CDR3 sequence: CASSFQGTSGNYEQYF. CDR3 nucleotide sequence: TGTGCCAGCAGCTTCCAAGGGACTAGCGGGAATTACGAGCAGTACTTC.

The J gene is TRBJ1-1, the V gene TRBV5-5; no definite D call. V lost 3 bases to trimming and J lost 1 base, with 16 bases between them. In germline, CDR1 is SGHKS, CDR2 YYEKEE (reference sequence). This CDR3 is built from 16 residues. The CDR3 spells CASSYGPAGKNTEAFF. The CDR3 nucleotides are TGTGCCAGCAGCTACGGGCCCGCGGGGAAGAACACTGAAGCTTTCTTT.

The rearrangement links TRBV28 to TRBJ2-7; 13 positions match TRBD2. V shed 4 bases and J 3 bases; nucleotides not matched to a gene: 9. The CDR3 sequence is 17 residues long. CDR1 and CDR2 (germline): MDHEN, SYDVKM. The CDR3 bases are TGTGCCAGCAGTTCGCGCCCGGGACTAGCGGGGTTCTACGAGCAGTACTTC. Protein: CASSSRPGLAGFYEQYF.